The TCR beta chain under discussion was sequenced for a study of shared clonotypes between healthy human individuals. Study findings and constraints: Specimens sampled were limited to blood, with tissue repertoires likely differing.

As for this clone: Its specificity is unknown.

Researchers ran the assay at a deep level. Unsorted PBMC replicate PCRs drew on roughly 280 ng DNA, representing some 30,000 T cell genomes. Assay: immunoSEQ multiplex PCR; the TCRdb copy retains only in-frame clones and omits some. Among approximately 510,000 clones, approximately 79% were seen once, and the ten largest hold approximately 13%. V dropped 5 bases and J dropped 5; count of bases not matched to a gene: 12. The germline CDR1 and CDR2 sequences are SGHDN and FVKESK. The CDR3 is 17 amino acids. The chain employs TRBV14 and TRBJ2-1; 10 positions match TRBD2. Input material: PBMCs. The sequence came from a woman in her forties in good health. Some clones in this sample may be carry-over from other donors' samples. The CDR3 is CASSGRQRTSGNNEQFF. The CDR3 nucleotides read TGTGCCAGCAGCGGACGACAGAGGACTAGCGGAAACAATGAGCAGTTCTTC.